This passage covers 23 T cell receptor beta chains from one sample sequenced in a study of blood T cell repertoires in COVID-19 (TCRdb year 2020). The library relied on the immunoSEQ multiplex PCR assay. In TCRdb, the immuneACCESS table is reduced to in-frame sequences with V and J assigned. These tables do not hold every clone; where another copy was compared, an unresolved V gene accounts for under half, and the others remain unexplained. In all, the sample holds around 200,000 clones, and approximately 87% of those were seen once. Jointly, the top ten make up about 0.95% of the sample. The source material was peripheral blood. The receptors derive from a woman between 18 and 29 years old who had recovered from COVID-19.

The chain employs TRBV29-1 and TRBJ2-1; a weak D match, TRBD2 (6 bases). This CDR3 contains 14 residues. Germline V CDR1 and CDR2: SQVTM, ANQGSEA. The V gene lost 3 bases and the J gene lost 5 bases, with 14 bases spanning the gap. For the CDR3, the DNA is TGCAGCGTTGACCCCGGGACGGGGGACAATGAGCAGTTCTTC. Translated: CSVDPGTGDNEQFF.

The chain combines TRBV11-3 with TRBJ2-5; 8 bases map to TRBD1. Germline assignment: CDR1 SGHNT and CDR2 YENEEA. The CDR3 contains 16 residues. Trimming removed 5 bases from V and 3 bases from J; junction bases left unmatched: 11. Here the CDR3 DNA reads TGTGCCAGCAGCCGCGGGACAGGCGGTGAAAAAGAGACCCAGTACTTC. Protein product: CASSRGTGGEKETQYF.

V gene TRBV18 combines with J gene TRBJ2-4; 10 bases are a match to TRBD1. This CDR3 has 14 amino acids. Germline V gene sequence: CDR1 KGHSH, CDR2 LQKENI. V dropped 6 bases and J dropped 8; count of bases not matched to a gene: 7. The CDR3 reads CASSRGQGIDIQYF. In DNA form, the CDR3 reads TGTGCCAGCTCCCGGGGACAGGGGATCGACATTCAGTACTTC.

The chain recombines TRBV19 with TRBJ1-1; D unclear. This CDR3 comprises 13 residues. The V end was cut by 6 bases, the J end by 1 base, with 9 bases between. Germline V CDR1 and CDR2: LNHDA, SQIVND (reference sequence). The CDR3 sequence is CASSLGPNTEAFF. The DNA of the CDR3 is TGTGCCAGTAGCCTGGGCCCGAACACTGAAGCTTTCTTT.

The chain uses TRBV5-3 and TRBJ2-7, with TRBD2 as a possible D gene (6 bases). TRBV5-3 is an ORF, with its function uncertain. Trimming removed 2 bases at V and 4 bases at J, with 13 bases between. The CDR3 loop spans 14 amino acids. CDR3 sequence: CARSLLTGGYEQYV. CDR3 bases: TGTGCCAGAAGCTTACTTACCGGGGGTTACGAGCAGTACGTC.

The chain has TRBV18 and TRBJ2-7; the D gene is possibly TRBD1 (6 bases). Trimming removed 0 bases from V and 10 bases from J, with 19 bases in between. CDR3 size: 15 residues. Germline CDR1 KGHSH, CDR2 LQKENI. CDR3 protein: CASSPPGTPLAIQYF. The CDR3 region has the DNA TGTGCCAGCTCACCACCGGGGACACCCTTAGCGATTCAGTACTTC.

The chain couples TRBV12-3 or TRBV12-4 to TRBJ2-1; D unclear. The germline V and J ends were trimmed by 2 bases and 5 bases, with 4 bases remaining between them. The CDR3 runs to 12 residues. The CDR3 is CASSLSNNEQFF. The CDR3 DNA reads as TGTGCCAGCAGTTTATCCAACAATGAGCAGTTCTTC.

This rearrangement joins TRBV7-2 to TRBJ1-1, with a tentative D call TRBD1 (6 bases). Per the germline V gene, CDR1 is SGHTA and CDR2 is FQGNSA. The CDR3 has 16 amino acids. V lost 6 bases and J 0 bases, leaving 17 bases between the germline ends. In nucleotides, the CDR3 is TGTGCCAGCAGTTCCCCCAGGGGCACAATGAACACTGAAGCTTTCTTT. Protein: CASSSPRGTMNTEAFF.

The chain combines TRBV6-5 with TRBJ1-1; the D gene is possibly TRBD1 (5 bases). Germline V lookup: CDR1 MNHEY, CDR2 SVGAGI. V was cut by 6 bases and J by 11 bases, with 16 bases left in between. The CDR3 extends over 12 amino acids. The CDR3 sequence is CASSIPGLRAFF. The CDR3 DNA reads as TGTGCCAGCAGCATCCCGGGACTGCGGGCTTTCTTT.

V is TRBV5-5 and J is TRBJ2-6, with D maybe TRBD2 (5 bases). Germline CDR1 SGHKS, CDR2 YYEKEE (reference sequence). The V and J ends lost 3 bases and 1 base respectively, with 8 bases between them. CDR3 size: 15 residues. The CDR3 bases are TGTGCCAGCAGCTCCTGGGAGTCTGGGGCCAACGTCCTGACTTTC. Encoded protein: CASSSWESGANVLTF.

The J gene is TRBJ2-1, the V gene TRBV7-2, with D tentatively TRBD2 (6 bases). Per germline, CDR1 SGHTA and CDR2 FQGNSA. The CDR3 has 16 residues. V shed 5 bases and J shed 8 bases, with 22 bases lying between them. CDR3 residues: CASSPGGAGREHEQFF. Written as DNA, the CDR3 is TGTGCCAGCAGCCCTGGCGGGGCGGGTCGGGAGCATGAGCAGTTCTTC.

Written as DNA, the CDR3 is TGTGCCAGCATCTTCCGGGGGACTGAAGCTTTCTTT. Protein: CASIFRGTEAFF. The V call is TRBV2, the J call TRBJ1-1; tentative D call: TRBD1 (5 bases). Germline values: CDR1 SNHLY, CDR2 FYNNEI. The CDR3 loop spans 12 amino acids. V was trimmed by 7 bases and J by 5 bases, leaving 11 bases between them.

V is TRBV4-3 and J is TRBJ2-2; no clear D gene. Per the germline V gene, CDR1 is LGHNA and CDR2 is YSLEER. The CDR3 contains 17 residues. V lost 1 base, J lost 0 bases, and 12 bases lay in between. CDR3: CASSQVSGYANTGELFF. CDR3 in DNA: TGCGCCAGCAGCCAAGTATCCGGTTACGCGAACACCGGGGAGCTGTTTTTT.

This clone has a single count. The rearrangement joins TRBV27 to TRBJ1-5; TRBD1 agrees at 7 bases. V dropped 7 bases and J dropped 3; count of bases not matched to a gene: 12. Germline CDR1 and CDR2: MNHEY and SMNVEV (reference sequence). The CDR3 totals 16 residues. The CDR3 sequence: CASKRLEGAYNQPQHF. The CDR3 DNA sequence: TGTGCCAGCAAGAGGTTGGAGGGGGCCTACAATCAGCCCCAGCATTTT.

The chain combines TRBV5-4 with TRBJ2-7; TRBD2 matches 12 bases. The V and J ends lost 3 bases and 2 bases, in that order; junction bases with no gene match: 6. The CDR3 is 16 residues long. The germline V gene encodes CDR1 SGHNT and CDR2 YYREEE (reference sequence). As DNA, the CDR3 is TGTGCCAGCAGCTACGGACTAGCGGGGAGCACCTACGAGCAGTACTTC. It translates to CASSYGLAGSTYEQYF.

This chain links TRBV21-1 with TRBJ2-7; TRBD1 is the table's D call and was not checked against the DNA. TRBV21-1 is marked as a pseudogene. The length of the CDR3 is 15 residues. The CDR3 bases are TGTGCCAGCAGCAGAGCCGGGACAAGGGGAGACGAGCAGTACTTC. Translation gives CASSRAGTRGDEQYF.

J is TRBJ1-2 and V is TRBV19; the match to TRBD1 covers 10 bases. The germline V gene has CDR1 LNHDA and CDR2 SQIVND (reference sequence). V lost 7 bases and J lost 8; bases outside the gene matches: 10. The CDR3 runs 14 residues. The CDR3 DNA follows: TGTGCCAGTACTCCGGGACAGGGGTGGCAGGGCTACACCTTC. Protein: CASTPGQGWQGYTF.

The rearrangement joins TRBV6-2 or TRBV6-3 to TRBJ1-1; no clear D. V was trimmed by 5 bases and J by 3 bases, leaving 13 bases between them. The length of the CDR3 is 14 residues. The germline V gene has CDR1 MNHEY and CDR2 SVGEGT. This CDR3 is CASSPGGTYTEAFF. The CDR3 DNA sequence: TGTGCCAGCAGTCCCGGAGGCACCTACACTGAAGCTTTCTTT.

This sequence joins TRBV11-2 and TRBJ1-6; D gene ambiguous. The CDR3 sequence is 13 residues long. Trimming shortened V by 3 bases and J by 5 bases, and 5 bases separated the two germline ends. Per germline, CDR1 SGHAT and CDR2 FQNNGV. The CDR3 DNA is TGTGCCAGCAGCTTCGGGGATAATTCACCCCTCCACTTT. It translates to CASSFGDNSPLHF.

The V gene is TRBV7-2, the J gene TRBJ1-2; a weak D match, TRBD1 (6 bases). The CDR3 sequence is 13 residues long. V dropped 2 bases and J dropped 8 bases, with 12 bases sitting between them. CDR1 is SGHTA, CDR2 FQGNSA, per germline. The CDR3 is CASSLILQGGYTF. The CDR3 DNA reads TGTGCCAGCAGCTTAATCTTACAGGGAGGCTACACCTTC. Supplemented by reference TRBV7-2 and TRBJ1-2, the full variable domain reads GAGVSQSPSNKVTEKGKDVELRCDPISGHTALYWYRQSLGQGLEFLIYFQGNSAPDKSGLPSDRFSAERTGGSVSTLTIQRTQQEDSAVYLCASSLILQGGYTFGSGTRLTVV.

The V gene is TRBV7-3, the J gene TRBJ2-1; TRBD1 might be the D (7 bases). Germline CDR1 and CDR2: SGHTA and FQGTGA. V was pared by 1 base and J by 8 bases, with 15 bases between. This CDR3 has 15 residues. The CDR3 DNA sequence: TGTGCCAGCAGCTTAAGTGGCAGGGGGGTCTATGAGCAGTTCTTC. It yields the protein CASSLSGRGVYEQFF.

The chain links TRBV4-1 to TRBJ2-7, with D maybe TRBD2 (5 bases). Germline V gene data show CDR1 as MGHRA and CDR2 as YSYEKL. The CDR3 has 14 amino acids. Trimming left V 1 base short and J 2 bases short, with 9 bases between. CDR3 in amino acids: CASSQGRETYEQYF. The CDR3 DNA reads as TGCGCCAGCAGCCAAGGTCGGGAAACCTACGAGCAGTACTTC.

V is TRBV2 and J is TRBJ1-1; D remains ambiguous. Germline CDR1 is SNHLY and CDR2 is FYNNEI. The CDR3 contains 13 residues. V lost 6 bases and J 6 bases, leaving 14 bases between the germline ends. The CDR3 protein is CASSDLRQSEAFF. The DNA for the CDR3 is TGTGCCAGCAGCGACCTGAGGCAATCTGAAGCTTTCTTT.